Below, 18 T cell receptor beta chains from the same sample are listed, as sequenced in a study of CD4+ T cells in melanoma. The table came from immunoSEQ multiplex PCR; TCRdb's copy has only in-frame clones and leaves some out. The top ten hold about 10% of the sample, which has 3,500 to 4,500 clones, approximately 73% seen once. Sequenced sample: tumor tissue. Source of these receptors: a human donor with melanoma.

This clone was counted between two and nine times. The chain carries TRBV4-2 and TRBJ2-5, with 7 bases fitting TRBD1. The CDR3 is made up of 15 amino acids. The ends lost 1 base at V and 6 bases at J; junction bases unmatched: 8. CDR1 LGHNA and CDR2 YNFKEQ come from the germline V gene. CDR3 region: CASSQVEGGRKTQYF. CDR3 bases: TGTGCCAGCAGCCAAGTCGAAGGGGGCCGGAAGACCCAGTACTTC.

There are a few counts of this clone. The chain employs TRBV28 and TRBJ2-7, with D hard to call. CDR1 is MDHEN and CDR2 is SYDVKM in the germline V gene. Trimming cost V 1 base and J 3 bases, with 34 bases left between them. CDR3 size: 22 residues. The CDR3 spells CASSLSPSRTARFLTAIYEQYF. CDR3 coding DNA: TGTGCCAGCAGTTTATCCCCCAGTCGAACTGCCCGGTTCCTAACGGCGATCTACGAGCAGTACTTC.

This clone was seen only a few times. This chain joins TRBV7-9 and TRBJ2-1; D possibly corresponds to TRBD1 (5 bases). The CDR3 runs 12 residues. V was pared by 2 bases and J by 12 bases, with 11 bases between. The germline V gene has CDR1 SEHNR and CDR2 FQNEAQ (reference sequence). In nucleotides, the CDR3 is TGTGCCAGCAGCTTAAGGGGCTGGGTGCAGTTCTTC. Its translation is CASSLRGWVQFF. The full variable domain, its missing parts supplied by reference TRBV7-9 and TRBJ2-1, is DTGVSQNPRHKITKRGQNVTFRCDPISEHNRLYWYRQTLGQGPEFLTYFQNEAQLEKSRLLSDRFSAERPKGSFSTLEIQRTEQGDSAMYLCASSLRGWVQFFGPGTRLTVL.

This clone was seen just once. This chain uses TRBV19 with TRBJ1-6, with 7 bases fitting TRBD1. Germline V gene lookup returns CDR1 LNHDA and CDR2 SQIVND (reference sequence). Trimming took 5 bases from V and 6 from J; bases not matched to a gene: 4. This CDR3 is built from 14 residues. Written as DNA, the CDR3 is TGTGCCAGTAGTGACAGGGTTGGTAATTCACCCCTCCACTTT. Protein sequence: CASSDRVGNSPLHF.

The V gene is TRBV4-3, the J gene TRBJ2-1; D is uncertain. CDR1 and CDR2 (germline): LGHNA, YSLEER. Trimming pared 0 bases from V and 8 bases from J, leaving 8 bases between. The CDR3 length is 13 residues. The CDR3 region is CASSQDLNHEQFF. The CDR3 nucleotides are TGCGCCAGCAGCCAAGATCTCAACCATGAGCAGTTCTTC.

The chain combines TRBV7-8 with TRBJ1-1, with TRBD1 matching over 7 bases. Germline V gene data show CDR1 as SGHVS and CDR2 as FQNEAQ. V shed 3 bases, J shed 1 base, and the junction held 5 bases outside the gene matches. The CDR3 covers 15 residues. CDR3 protein: CASSFDRAGNTEAFF. CDR3 nucleotide sequence: TGTGCCAGCAGCTTTGACAGGGCCGGGAACACTGAAGCTTTCTTT.

The chain employs TRBV5-4 and TRBJ2-1, with 10 bases aligning to TRBD2. V lost 7 bases, J lost 7 bases, and 11 bases stayed unmatched. CDR1 is SGHNT and CDR2 is YYREEE in the germline V gene (reference sequence). The CDR3 is made up of 15 amino acids. The CDR3 here is CASGESGGAGNEQFF. CDR3 bases: TGTGCCAGCGGCGAAAGCGGGGGGGCCGGGAATGAGCAGTTCTTC. The full variable domain, in which reference TRBV5-4 and TRBJ2-1 provide the parts outside the CDR3, is ETGVTQSPTHLIKTRGQQVTLRCSSQSGHNTVSWYQQALGQGPQFIFQYYREEENGRGNFPPRFSGLQFPNYSSELNVNALELDDSALYLCASGESGGAGNEQFFGPGTRLTVL.

The CDR3, as DNA: TGTGCCAGCTCACCAGAACAGGATAACTACGAGCAGTACTTC. It codes for CASSPEQDNYEQYF. The chain uses TRBV18 and TRBJ2-7; TRBD1 is a possible D gene (5 bases). The CDR3 is 14 amino acids. Germline V gene sequence: CDR1 KGHSH, CDR2 LQKENI. V was clipped by 2 bases and J by 3 bases, with 11 bases between them.

The rearrangement uses TRBV7-9 and TRBJ1-6; tentatively, D is TRBD1 (5 bases). V was clipped by 1 base and J by 14 bases, with 15 bases between them. The germline V gene encodes CDR1 SEHNR and CDR2 FQNEAQ (reference sequence). This CDR3 has 14 residues. The CDR3 sequence is CASSLEGQVPTLHF. The CDR3 coding sequence is TGTGCCAGCAGCTTAGAGGGGCAGGTTCCAACCCTCCACTTT.

J is TRBJ2-5 and V is TRBV9, with 9 bases that match TRBD1. With V trimmed by 3 bases and J by 2 bases, 14 bases remained unmatched. Germline V gives CDR1 SGDLS, CDR2 YYNGEE. CDR3 length equals 18 residues. CDR3: CASSGGTGSIEGQETQYF. In DNA form, the CDR3 reads TGTGCCAGCAGCGGCGGGACAGGGAGTATCGAGGGTCAAGAGACCCAGTACTTC.

This clone was recorded only once. The chain links TRBV4-3 to TRBJ2-1; no definite D call. V was clipped by 1 base and J by 0 bases, with 10 bases between them. Germline assignment: CDR1 LGHNA and CDR2 YSLEER. The CDR3 contains 16 residues. CDR3: CASSQGPGRSYNEQFF. In DNA, the CDR3 is TGCGCCAGCAGCCAAGGGCCTGGCCGCTCCTACAATGAGCAGTTCTTC.

This clone is a singleton in its sample. The CDR3 region is CASSLGQDKNIQYF. For the CDR3, the DNA is TGTGCCAGCAGCTTAGGTCAGGACAAAAACATTCAGTACTTC. J is TRBJ2-4 and V is TRBV11-3; unclear D gene. Trimming removed 1 base at V and 3 bases at J, with 7 bases between. Per germline, CDR1 SGHNT and CDR2 YENEEA. The CDR3 has 14 amino acids.

The chain links TRBV5-1 to TRBJ2-5; TRBD2 agrees at 7 bases. The CDR3 is 15 amino acids. CDR1 SGHRS and CDR2 YFSETQ come from the germline V gene. After removal of 0 bases from V and 5 bases from J, the junction contained 7 bases not matched to a gene. The DNA of the CDR3 is TGCGCCAGCAGCTTGGAAGGGAGGGGTAAGGAGACCCAGTACTTC. Residues: CASSLEGRGKETQYF.

The chain is built from TRBV4-3 and TRBJ2-7; no firm D call. The CDR3 is made up of 18 amino acids. Germline V gene lookup returns CDR1 LGHNA and CDR2 YSLEER. The V end lost 2 bases, the J end lost 0 bases, and 20 bases lay between the germline ends. This CDR3 reads CASSQRWATEGFSYEQYF. CDR3 nucleotide sequence: TGCGCCAGCAGCCAAAGGTGGGCGACGGAAGGTTTCTCCTACGAGCAGTACTTC.

The V call is TRBV11-2, the J call TRBJ2-1, with 12 bases identical to TRBD2. Looked up from germline, CDR1 is SGHAT and CDR2 is FQNNGV. Unmatched junction bases numbered 7, after V lost 2 bases and J lost 8 bases. The CDR3 is 16 residues long. CDR3 sequence reads: CASSLLSSGRAYEQFF. CDR3 in DNA: TGTGCCAGCAGCTTATTGTCTAGCGGGAGGGCCTATGAGCAGTTCTTC.

The J gene is TRBJ2-7, the V gene TRBV4-2, with 10 bases identical to TRBD1. The CDR3 covers 14 residues. V shed 3 bases, J shed 7 bases, and the junction held 6 bases outside the gene matches. Germline V gives CDR1 LGHNA, CDR2 YNFKEQ. CDR3 in amino acids: CASSQRDRGGEQYF. DNA for the CDR3: TGTGCCAGCAGCCAGCGGGACAGGGGTGGAGAGCAGTACTTC.

The chain links TRBV5-1 to TRBJ2-1; the match to TRBD2 covers 8 bases. The CDR3 is made up of 14 amino acids. V lost 1 base to trimming and J lost 5 bases; unmatched junction nucleotides: 2. Germline V gives CDR1 SGHRS, CDR2 YFSETQ. CDR3 loop: CASSLRAGDNEQFF. The CDR3 DNA reads TGCGCCAGCAGCTTGCGAGCGGGGGACAATGAGCAGTTCTTC. Full variable domain (rest looked up from reference TRBV5-1 and TRBJ2-1): KAGVTQTPRYLIKTRGQQVTLSCSPISGHRSVSWYQQTPGQGLQFLFEYFSETQRNKGNFPGRFSGRQFSNSRSEMNVSTLELGDSALYLCASSLRAGDNEQFFGPGTRLTVL.

The chain joins TRBV7-2 to TRBJ1-2, with TRBD1 matching over 7 bases. This CDR3 has 13 amino acids. The germline V gene encodes CDR1 SGHTA and CDR2 FQGNSA. With V trimmed by 6 bases and J by 8 bases, 9 bases remained unmatched. CDR3 amino acids: CASSPDRQGGYTF. CDR3 sequence (DNA): TGTGCCAGCAGTCCGGACAGGCAGGGCGGCTACACCTTC.